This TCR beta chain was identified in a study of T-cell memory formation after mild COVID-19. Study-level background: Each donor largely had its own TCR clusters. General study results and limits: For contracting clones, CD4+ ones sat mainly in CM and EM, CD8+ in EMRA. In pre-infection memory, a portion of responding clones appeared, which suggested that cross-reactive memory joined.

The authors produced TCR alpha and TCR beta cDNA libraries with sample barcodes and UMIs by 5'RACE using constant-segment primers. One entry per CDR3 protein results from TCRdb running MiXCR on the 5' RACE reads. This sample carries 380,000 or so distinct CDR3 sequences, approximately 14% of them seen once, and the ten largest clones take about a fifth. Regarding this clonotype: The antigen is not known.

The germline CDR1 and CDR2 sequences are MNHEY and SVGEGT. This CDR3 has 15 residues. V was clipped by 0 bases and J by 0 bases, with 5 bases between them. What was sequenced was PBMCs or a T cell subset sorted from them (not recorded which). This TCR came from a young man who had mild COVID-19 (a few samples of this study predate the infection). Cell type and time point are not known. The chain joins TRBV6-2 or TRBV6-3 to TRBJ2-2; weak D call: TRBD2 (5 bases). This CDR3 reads CASSYSDSNTGELFF. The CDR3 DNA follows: TGTGCCAGCAGTTACTCGGACTCGAACACCGGGGAGCTGTTTTTT.